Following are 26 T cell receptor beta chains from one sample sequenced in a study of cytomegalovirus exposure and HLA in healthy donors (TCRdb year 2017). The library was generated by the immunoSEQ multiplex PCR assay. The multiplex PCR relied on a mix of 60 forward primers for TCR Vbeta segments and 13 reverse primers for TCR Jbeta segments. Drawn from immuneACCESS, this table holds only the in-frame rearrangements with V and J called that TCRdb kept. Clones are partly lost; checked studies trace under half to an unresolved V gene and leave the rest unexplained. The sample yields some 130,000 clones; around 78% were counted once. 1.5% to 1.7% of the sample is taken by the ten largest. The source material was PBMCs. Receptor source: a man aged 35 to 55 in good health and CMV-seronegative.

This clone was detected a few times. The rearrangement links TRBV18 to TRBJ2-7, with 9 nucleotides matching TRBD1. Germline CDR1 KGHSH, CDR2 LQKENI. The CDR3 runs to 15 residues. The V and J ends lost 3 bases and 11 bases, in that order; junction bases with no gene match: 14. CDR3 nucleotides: TGTGCCAGCTCACCTAACCCGGGACAGGGAAATATGGAGTACTTC. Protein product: CASSPNPGQGNMEYF.

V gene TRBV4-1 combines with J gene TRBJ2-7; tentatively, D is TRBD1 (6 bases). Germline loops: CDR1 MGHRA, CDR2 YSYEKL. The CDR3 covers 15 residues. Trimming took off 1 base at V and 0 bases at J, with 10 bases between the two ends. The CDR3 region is CASSQVQGFSYEQYF. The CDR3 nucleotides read TGCGCCAGCAGCCAAGTACAGGGCTTCTCCTACGAGCAGTACTTC.

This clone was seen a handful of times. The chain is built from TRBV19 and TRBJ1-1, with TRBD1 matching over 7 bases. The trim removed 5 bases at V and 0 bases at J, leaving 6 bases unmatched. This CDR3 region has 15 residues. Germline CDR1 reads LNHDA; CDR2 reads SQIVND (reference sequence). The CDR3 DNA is TGTGCCAGTAGTCTAAGGGACAGATTGAACACTGAAGCTTTCTTT. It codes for CASSLRDRLNTEAFF.

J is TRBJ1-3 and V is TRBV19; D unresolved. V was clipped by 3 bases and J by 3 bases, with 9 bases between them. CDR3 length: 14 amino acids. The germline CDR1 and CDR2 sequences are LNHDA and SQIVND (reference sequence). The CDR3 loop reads CASSIAQSGNTIYF. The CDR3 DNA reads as TGTGCCAGTAGTATTGCACAGAGTGGAAACACCATATATTTT.

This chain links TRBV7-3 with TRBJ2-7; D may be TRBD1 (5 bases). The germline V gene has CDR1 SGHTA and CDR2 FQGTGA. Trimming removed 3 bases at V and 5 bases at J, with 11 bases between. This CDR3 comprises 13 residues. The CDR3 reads CASSFGQGDEQYF. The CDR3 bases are TGTGCCAGCAGCTTCGGGCAGGGCGACGAGCAGTACTTC.

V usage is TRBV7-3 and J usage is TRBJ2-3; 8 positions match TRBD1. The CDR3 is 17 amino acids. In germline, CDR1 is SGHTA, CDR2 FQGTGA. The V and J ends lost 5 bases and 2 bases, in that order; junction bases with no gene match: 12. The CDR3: CASSPRLQDRATDTQYF. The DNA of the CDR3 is TGTGCCAGCAGCCCACGGCTACAGGACAGGGCCACAGATACGCAGTATTTT.

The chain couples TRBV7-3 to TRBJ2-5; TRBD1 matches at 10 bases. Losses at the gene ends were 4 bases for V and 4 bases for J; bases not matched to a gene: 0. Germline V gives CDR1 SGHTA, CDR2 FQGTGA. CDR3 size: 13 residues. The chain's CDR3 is CASSWTGGETQYF. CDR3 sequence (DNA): TGTGCCAGCAGCTGGACAGGGGGAGAGACCCAGTACTTC.

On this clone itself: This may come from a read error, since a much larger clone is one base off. The CDR3 coding sequence is TGTGCCAGCAGTGCTTACAATGAGCAGTTCTTC. It yields the protein CASSAYNEQFF. The chain combines TRBV2 with TRBJ2-1; D gene uncertain. The CDR3 sequence is 11 residues long. Germline CDR1 reads SNHLY; CDR2 reads FYNNEI. Trimming pared 4 bases from V and 4 bases from J, leaving 2 bases between. The entire variable domain, with the rest obtained from reference TRBV2 and TRBJ2-1, is as follows: EPEVTQTPSHQVTQMGQEVILRCVPISNHLYFYWYRQILGQKVEFLVSFYNNEISEKSEIFDDQFSVERPDGSNFTLKIRSTKLEDSAMYFCASSAYNEQFFGPGTRLTVL.

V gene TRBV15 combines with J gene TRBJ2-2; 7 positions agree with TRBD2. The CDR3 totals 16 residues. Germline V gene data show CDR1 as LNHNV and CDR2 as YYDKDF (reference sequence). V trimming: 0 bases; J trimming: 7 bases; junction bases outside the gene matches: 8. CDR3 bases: TGTGCCACCAGCAGAGATGGCGGGAGAATGATCGGGGAGCTGTTTTTT. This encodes CATSRDGGRMIGELFF. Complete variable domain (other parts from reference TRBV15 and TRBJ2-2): DAMVIQNPRYQVTQFGKPVTLSCSQTLNHNVMYWYQQKSSQAPKLLFHYYDKDFNNEADTPDNFQSRRPNTSFCFLDIRSPGLGDTAMYLCATSRDGGRMIGELFFGEGSRLTVL.

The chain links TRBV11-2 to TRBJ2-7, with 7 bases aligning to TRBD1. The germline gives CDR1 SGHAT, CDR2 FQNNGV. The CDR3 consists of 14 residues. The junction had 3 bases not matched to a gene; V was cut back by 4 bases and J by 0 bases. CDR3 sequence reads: CASSSGTASYEQYF. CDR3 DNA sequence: TGTGCCAGCAGCTCCGGGACAGCCTCCTACGAGCAGTACTTC. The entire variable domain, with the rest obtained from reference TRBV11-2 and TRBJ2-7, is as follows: EAGVAQSPRYKIIEKRQSVAFWCNPISGHATLYWYQQILGQGPKLLIQFQNNGVVDDSQLPKDRFSAERLKGVDSTLKIQPAKLEDSAVYLCASSSGTASYEQYFGPGTRLTVT.

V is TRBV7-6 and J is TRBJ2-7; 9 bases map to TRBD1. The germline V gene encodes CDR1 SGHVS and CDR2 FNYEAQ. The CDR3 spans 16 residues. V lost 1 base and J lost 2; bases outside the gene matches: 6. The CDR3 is CASSLDRDRETYEQYF. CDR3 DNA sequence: TGTGCCAGCAGCTTAGACCGGGACAGGGAAACCTACGAGCAGTACTTC.

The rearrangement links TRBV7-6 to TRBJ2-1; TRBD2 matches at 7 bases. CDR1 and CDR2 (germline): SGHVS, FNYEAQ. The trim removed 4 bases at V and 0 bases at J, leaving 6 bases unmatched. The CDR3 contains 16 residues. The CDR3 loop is CASSSTTSYSYNEQFF. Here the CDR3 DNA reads TGTGCCAGCAGCTCTACGACTAGCTACTCCTACAATGAGCAGTTCTTC.

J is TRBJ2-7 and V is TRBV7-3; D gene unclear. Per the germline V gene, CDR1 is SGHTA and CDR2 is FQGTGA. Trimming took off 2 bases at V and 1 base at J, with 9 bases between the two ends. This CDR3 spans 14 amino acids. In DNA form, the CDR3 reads TGTGCCAGCAGCTTAGGTACAGATTCCTACGAGCAGTACTTC. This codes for CASSLGTDSYEQYF.

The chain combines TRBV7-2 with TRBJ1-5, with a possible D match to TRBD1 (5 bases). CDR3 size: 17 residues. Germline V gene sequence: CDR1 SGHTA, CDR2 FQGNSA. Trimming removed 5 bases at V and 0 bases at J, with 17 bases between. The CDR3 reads CASSPQPPGGSNQPQHF. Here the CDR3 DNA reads TGTGCCAGCAGCCCCCAGCCGCCGGGGGGTAGCAATCAGCCCCAGCATTTT.

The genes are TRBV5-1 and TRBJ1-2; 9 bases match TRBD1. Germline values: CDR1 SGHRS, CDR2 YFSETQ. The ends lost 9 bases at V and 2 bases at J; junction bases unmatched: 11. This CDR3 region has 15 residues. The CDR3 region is CATRTQGAGNYGYTF. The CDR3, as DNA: TGCGCCACCAGAACACAGGGGGCGGGAAACTATGGCTACACCTTC.

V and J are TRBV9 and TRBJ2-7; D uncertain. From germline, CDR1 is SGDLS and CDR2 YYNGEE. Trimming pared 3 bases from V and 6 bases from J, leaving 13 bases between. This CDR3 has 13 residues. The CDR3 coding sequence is TGTGCCAGCAGCGCGGGTGGCTCTTCCGAGCAGTACTTC. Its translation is CASSAGGSSEQYF.

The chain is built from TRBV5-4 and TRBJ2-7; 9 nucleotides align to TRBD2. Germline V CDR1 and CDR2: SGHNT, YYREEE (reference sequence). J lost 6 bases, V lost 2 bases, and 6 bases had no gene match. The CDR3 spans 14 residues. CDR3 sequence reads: CASSFGRGGLEQYF. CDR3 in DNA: TGTGCCAGCAGCTTCGGGCGGGGGGGCCTCGAGCAGTACTTC.

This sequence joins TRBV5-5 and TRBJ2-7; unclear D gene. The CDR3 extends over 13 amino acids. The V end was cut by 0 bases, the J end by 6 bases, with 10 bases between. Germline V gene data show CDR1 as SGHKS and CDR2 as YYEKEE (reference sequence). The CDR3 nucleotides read TGTGCCAGCAGCTTGGATCCGGGTTTCGAGCAGTACTTC. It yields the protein CASSLDPGFEQYF.

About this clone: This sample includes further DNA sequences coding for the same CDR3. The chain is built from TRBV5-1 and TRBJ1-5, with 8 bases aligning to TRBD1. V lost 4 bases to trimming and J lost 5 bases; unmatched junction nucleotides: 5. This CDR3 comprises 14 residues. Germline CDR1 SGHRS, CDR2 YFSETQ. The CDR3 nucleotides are TGCGCCAGCAGCCAAGGACAGGGAGATCAGCCCCAGCATTTT. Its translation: CASSQGQGDQPQHF.

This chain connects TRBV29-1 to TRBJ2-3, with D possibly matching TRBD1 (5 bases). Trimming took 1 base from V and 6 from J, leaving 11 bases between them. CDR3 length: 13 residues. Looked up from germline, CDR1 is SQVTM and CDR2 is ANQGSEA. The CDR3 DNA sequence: TGCAGCGTTGAAGTTAGTGGGGCTGATACGCAGTATTTT. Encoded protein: CSVEVSGADTQYF.

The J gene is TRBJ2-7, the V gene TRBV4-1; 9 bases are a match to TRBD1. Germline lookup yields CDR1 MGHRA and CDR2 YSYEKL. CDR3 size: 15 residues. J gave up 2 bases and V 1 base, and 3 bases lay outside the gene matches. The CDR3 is CASSQAGTGTYEQYF. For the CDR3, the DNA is TGCGCCAGCAGCCAAGCGGGGACAGGGACCTACGAGCAGTACTTC.

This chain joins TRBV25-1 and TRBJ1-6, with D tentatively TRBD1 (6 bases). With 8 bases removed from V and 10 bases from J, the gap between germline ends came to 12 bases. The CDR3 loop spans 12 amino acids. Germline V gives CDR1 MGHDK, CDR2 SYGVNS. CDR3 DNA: TGTGCCAGCCAGACAGGATACTCACCCCTCCACTTT. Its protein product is CASQTGYSPLHF.

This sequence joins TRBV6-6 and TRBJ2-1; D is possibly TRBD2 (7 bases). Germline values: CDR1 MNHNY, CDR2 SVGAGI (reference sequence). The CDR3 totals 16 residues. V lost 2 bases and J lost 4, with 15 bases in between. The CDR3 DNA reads TGTGCCAGCAGTTACCCGTTGGGGGGGCTATACAATGAGCAGTTCTTC. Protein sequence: CASSYPLGGLYNEQFF.

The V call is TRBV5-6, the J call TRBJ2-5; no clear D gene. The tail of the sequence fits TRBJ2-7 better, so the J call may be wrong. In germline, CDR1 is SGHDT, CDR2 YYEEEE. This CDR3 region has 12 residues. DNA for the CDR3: TGTGCCAGCAGCTTGGCAAGTTACGAGCAGTACTTC. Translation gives CASSLASYEQYF.

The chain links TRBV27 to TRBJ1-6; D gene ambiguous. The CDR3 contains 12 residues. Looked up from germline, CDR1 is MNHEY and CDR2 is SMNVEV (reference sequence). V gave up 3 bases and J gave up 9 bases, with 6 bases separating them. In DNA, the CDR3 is TGTGCCAGCAGTTTCGCGAGTTCACCCCTCCACTTT. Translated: CASSFASSPLHF.

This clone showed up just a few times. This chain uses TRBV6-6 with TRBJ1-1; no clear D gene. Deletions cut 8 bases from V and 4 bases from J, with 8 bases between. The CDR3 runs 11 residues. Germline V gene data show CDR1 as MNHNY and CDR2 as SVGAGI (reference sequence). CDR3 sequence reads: CASPGGTEAFF. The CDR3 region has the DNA TGTGCCAGCCCCGGTGGCACTGAAGCTTTCTTT.